The sequence of this TCR beta chain was determined in a study of T cell responses to AZD1222 COVID-19 vaccine. Study-wide results and limits: Once two AZD1222 doses were given, Spike-specific TCR breadth and depth went up.

The repertoire was sequenced with immunoSEQ multiplex PCR; TCRdb's copy has only in-frame clones and lacks some. The sample lists about 120,000 clones, about 90% occurring once. Regarding this clone: Antigen: not known.

This CDR3 region has 14 residues. The junction had 4 bases not matched to a gene; V was cut back by 6 bases and J by 3 bases. CDR1 is MNHEY, CDR2 SVGAGI, per germline. This chain links TRBV6-5 with TRBJ2-7; 11 bases are a match to TRBD1. This clonotype was sampled from an adult in good health. The sample consisted of peripheral blood, taken on day 0 of AZD1222 vaccination. The CDR3 protein is CASSRTGGNYEQYF. The CDR3 region has the DNA TGTGCCAGCAGCCGGACAGGGGGCAACTACGAGCAGTACTTC.